This T cell receptor (beta chain) stems from a study of Graves' ophthalmopathy and Graves' hyperthyroidism. Amplified TCR beta CDR3 regions were obtained using RNA transcripts as template. Investigators did first-round RT-PCR with HTBI primers, then second-round multiplex PCR. MiXCR, run by TCRdb on the multiplex PCR reads, gives a single entry per CDR3 protein. Among 300,000 to 350,000 distinct CDR3 sequences, about a sixth were seen once, and the ten largest hold about 12%. This CDR3 is built from 13 residues. V dropped 7 bases and J dropped 5 bases, with 15 bases sitting between them. Germline loops: CDR1 SGHAT, CDR2 FQNNGV. Study observations and caveats: Detected in blood as well were most expanded thyroid clonotypes with frequency above 0.001.

This clonotype was found many times. Its matching antigen is unknown. The diagnosis combined clinical symptoms, thyroxine, TRAb, thyroid ultrasound and orbital computed tomography scans. Sequenced material: peripheral blood. The receptor's source is an adult man with Graves' ophthalmopathy. V and J are TRBV11-2 and TRBJ2-7; TRBD2 is a possible D gene (6 bases). The CDR3, as DNA: TGTGCCAGCACGGCGACTAGTTCCCACGAGCAGTACTTC. Its protein product is CASTATSSHEQYF. Filled out from reference TRBV11-2 and TRBJ2-7, the complete variable domain reads EAGVAQSPRYKIIEKRQSVAFWCNPISGHATLYWYQQILGQGPKLLIQFQNNGVVDDSQLPKDRFSAERLKGVDSTLKIQPAKLEDSAVYLCASTATSSHEQYFGPGTRLTVT.